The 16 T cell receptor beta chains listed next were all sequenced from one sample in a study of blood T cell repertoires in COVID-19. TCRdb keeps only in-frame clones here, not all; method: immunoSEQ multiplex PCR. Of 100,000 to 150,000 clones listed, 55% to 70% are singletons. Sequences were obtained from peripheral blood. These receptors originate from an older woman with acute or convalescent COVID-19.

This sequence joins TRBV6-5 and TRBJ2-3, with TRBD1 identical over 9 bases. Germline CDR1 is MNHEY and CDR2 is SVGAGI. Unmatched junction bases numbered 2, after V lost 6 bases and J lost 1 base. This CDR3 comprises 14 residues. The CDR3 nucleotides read TGTGCCAGCAGATGGACAGGGGGCACAGATACGCAGTATTTT. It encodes CASRWTGGTDTQYF.

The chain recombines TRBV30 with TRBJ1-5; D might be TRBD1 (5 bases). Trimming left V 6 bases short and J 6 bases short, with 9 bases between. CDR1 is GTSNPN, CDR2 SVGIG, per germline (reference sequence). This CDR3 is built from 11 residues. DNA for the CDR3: TGTGCCTGCGGGGGAGGTCAGCCCCAGCATTTT. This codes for CACGGGQPQHF.

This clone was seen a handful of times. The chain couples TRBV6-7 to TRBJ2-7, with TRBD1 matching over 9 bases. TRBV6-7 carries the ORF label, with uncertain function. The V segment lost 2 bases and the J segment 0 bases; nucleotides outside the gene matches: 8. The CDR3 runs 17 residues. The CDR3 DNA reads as TGTGCCAGCAGTTACGGGGACAGGGTCCTAAGCTCCTACGAGCAGTACTTC. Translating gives CASSYGDRVLSSYEQYF.

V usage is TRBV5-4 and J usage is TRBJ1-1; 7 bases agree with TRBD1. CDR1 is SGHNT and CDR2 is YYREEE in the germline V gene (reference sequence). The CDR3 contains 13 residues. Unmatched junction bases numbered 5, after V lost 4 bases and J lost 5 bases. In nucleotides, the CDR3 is TGTGCCAGCAGCCACCCAGGGGGGACTGAAGCTTTCTTT. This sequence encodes CASSHPGGTEAFF.

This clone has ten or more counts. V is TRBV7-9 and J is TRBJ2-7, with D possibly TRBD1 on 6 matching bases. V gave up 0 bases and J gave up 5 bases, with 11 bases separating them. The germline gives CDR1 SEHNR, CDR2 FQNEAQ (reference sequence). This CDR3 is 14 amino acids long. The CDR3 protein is CASSLAGAGNEQYF. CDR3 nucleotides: TGTGCCAGCAGCTTAGCGGGGGCAGGGAACGAGCAGTACTTC. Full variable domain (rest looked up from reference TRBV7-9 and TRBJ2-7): DTGVSQNPRHKITKRGQNVTFRCDPISEHNRLYWYRQTLGQGPEFLTYFQNEAQLEKSRLLSDRFSAERPKGSFSTLEIQRTEQGDSAMYLCASSLAGAGNEQYFGPGTRLTVT.

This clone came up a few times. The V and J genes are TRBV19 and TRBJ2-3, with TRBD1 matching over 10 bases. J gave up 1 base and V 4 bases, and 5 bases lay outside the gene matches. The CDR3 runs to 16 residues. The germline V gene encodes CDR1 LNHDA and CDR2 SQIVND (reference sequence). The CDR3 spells CASSRTGTGGTDTQYF. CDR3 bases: TGTGCCAGTAGTAGGACCGGGACAGGGGGCACAGATACGCAGTATTTT. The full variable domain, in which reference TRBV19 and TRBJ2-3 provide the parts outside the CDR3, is DGGITQSPKYLFRKEGQNVTLSCEQNLNHDAMYWYRQDPGQGLRLIYYSQIVNDFQKGDIAEGYSVSREKKESFPLTVTSAQKNPTAFYLCASSRTGTGGTDTQYFGPGTRLTVL.

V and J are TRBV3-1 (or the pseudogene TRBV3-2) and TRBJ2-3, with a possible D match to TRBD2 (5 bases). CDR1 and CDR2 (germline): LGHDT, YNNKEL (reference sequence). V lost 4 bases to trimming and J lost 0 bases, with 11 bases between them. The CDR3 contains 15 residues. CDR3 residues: CASSPWESSTDTQYF. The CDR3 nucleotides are TGTGCCAGCAGCCCTTGGGAGTCTAGCACAGATACGCAGTATTTT.

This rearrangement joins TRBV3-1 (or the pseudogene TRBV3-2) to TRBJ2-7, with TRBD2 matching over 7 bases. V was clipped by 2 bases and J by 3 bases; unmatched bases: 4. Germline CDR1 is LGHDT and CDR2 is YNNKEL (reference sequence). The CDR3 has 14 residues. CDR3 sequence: CASSQRAGSYEQYF. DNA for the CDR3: TGTGCCAGCAGCCAACGAGCGGGAAGCTACGAGCAGTACTTC.

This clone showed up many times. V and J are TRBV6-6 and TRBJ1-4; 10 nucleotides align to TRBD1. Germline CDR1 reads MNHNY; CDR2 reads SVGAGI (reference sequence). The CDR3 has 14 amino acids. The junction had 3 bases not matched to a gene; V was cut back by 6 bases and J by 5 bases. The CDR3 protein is CASRRQGANEKLFF. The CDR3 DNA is TGTGCCAGCAGAAGACAGGGGGCGAATGAAAAACTGTTTTTT.

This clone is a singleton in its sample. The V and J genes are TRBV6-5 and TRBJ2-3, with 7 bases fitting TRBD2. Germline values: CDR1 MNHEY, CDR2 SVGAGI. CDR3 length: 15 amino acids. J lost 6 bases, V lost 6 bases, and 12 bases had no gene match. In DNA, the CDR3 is TGTGCCAGCAGCGCGCTCAGCGGGACGTGGGATACGCAGTATTTT. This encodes CASSALSGTWDTQYF.

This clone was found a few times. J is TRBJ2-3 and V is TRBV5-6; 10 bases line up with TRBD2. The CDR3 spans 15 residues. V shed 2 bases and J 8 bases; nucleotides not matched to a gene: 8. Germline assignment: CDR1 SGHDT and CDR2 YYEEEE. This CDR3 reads CASSFRTSGRGTQYF. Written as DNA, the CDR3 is TGTGCCAGCAGCTTCAGGACTAGCGGTAGGGGTACGCAGTATTTT.

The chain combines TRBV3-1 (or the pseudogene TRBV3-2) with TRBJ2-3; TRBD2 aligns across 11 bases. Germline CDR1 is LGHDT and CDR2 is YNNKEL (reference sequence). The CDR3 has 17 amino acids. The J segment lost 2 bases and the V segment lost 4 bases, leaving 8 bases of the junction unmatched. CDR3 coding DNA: TGTGCCAGCAGCCCCTGGGGTAGCGGGAGGGACACAGATACGCAGTATTTT. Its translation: CASSPWGSGRDTDTQYF.

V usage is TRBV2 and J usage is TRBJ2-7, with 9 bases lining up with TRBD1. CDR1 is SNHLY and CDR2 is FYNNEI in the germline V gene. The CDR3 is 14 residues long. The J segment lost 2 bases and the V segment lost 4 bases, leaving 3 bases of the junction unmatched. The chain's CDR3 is CASSGTGAPYEQYF. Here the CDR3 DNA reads TGTGCCAGCAGTGGGACAGGGGCACCCTACGAGCAGTACTTC.

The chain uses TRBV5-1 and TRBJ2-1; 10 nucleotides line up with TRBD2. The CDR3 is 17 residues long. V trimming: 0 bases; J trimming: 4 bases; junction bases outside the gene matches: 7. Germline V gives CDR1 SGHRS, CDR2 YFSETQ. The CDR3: CASSLAGRTSGYNEQFF. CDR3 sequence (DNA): TGCGCCAGCAGCTTGGCAGGTAGGACTAGCGGATACAATGAGCAGTTCTTC.

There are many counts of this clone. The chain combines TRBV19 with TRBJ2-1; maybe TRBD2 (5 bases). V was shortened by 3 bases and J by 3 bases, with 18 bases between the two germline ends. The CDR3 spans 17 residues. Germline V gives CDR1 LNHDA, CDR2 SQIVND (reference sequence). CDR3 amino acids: CASSIYSSPSLYNEQFF. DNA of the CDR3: TGTGCCAGTAGTATTTATTCTAGCCCGTCTCTCTACAATGAGCAGTTCTTC.

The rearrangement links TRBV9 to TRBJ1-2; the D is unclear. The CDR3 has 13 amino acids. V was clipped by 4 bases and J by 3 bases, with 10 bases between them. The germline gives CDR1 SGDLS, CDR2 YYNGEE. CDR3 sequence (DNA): TGTGCCAGCAGCCCCGGACTGGACTATGGCTACACCTTC. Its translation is CASSPGLDYGYTF.